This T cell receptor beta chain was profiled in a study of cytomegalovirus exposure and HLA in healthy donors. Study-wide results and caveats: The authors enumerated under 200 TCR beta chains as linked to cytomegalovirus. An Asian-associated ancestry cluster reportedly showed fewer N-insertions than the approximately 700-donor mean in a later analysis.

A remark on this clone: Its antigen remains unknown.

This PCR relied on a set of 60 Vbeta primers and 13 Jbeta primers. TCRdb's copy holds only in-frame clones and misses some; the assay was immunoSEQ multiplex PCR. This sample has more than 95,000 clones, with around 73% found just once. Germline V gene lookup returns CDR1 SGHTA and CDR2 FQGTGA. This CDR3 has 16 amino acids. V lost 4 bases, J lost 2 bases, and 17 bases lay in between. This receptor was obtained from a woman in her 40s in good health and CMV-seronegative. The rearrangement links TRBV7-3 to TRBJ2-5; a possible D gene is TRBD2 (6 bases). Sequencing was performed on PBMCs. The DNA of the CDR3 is TGTGCCAGCAGCTCCGTTGGGGGAGGAGGTCAAGAGACCCAGTACTTC. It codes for CASSSVGGGGQETQYF.